These T cell receptor beta chains were read from a single sample in a study of T cell changes during pregnancy in multiple sclerosis. The data were produced by immunoSEQ multiplex PCR, yet TCRdb's version contains in-frame clones alone and is incomplete. In the table there are around 50,000 clones, approximately 90% of which are singletons. The specimen was CD4+ T cells from peripheral blood mononuclear cells, collected after pregnancy. These receptors were taken from a female donor with multiple sclerosis, enrolled in a pregnancy study. Both conserved end residues are part of each CDR3. D genes are given only for firm matches. Where a row states a size, it is once, few, many or the class of an expanded clone; other rows omit it.

TRBJ2-5 - TRBV7-9 - TGTGCCAGCAGCATTAATAGGGGCCCCCGGGAGACCCAGTACTTC CASSINRGPRETQYF
TRBJ2-2 - TRBV7-2 TRBD1 TGTGCCAGCAGATCGGGGCCGGCAGGGGGAACCGGGGAGCTGTTTTTT CASRSGPAGGTGELFF
TRBJ2-3 - TRBV4-2 TRBD2 TGTGCCAGCAGCCAAGATCGGCTAGCGGGGAGCCTTAGCACAGATACGCAGTATTTT CASSQDRLAGSLSTDTQYF
TRBJ2-7 - TRBV11-2 TRBD1 TGTGCCAGCAGTTCAGCGCAGGGGGCAAGGTACGAGCAGTACTTC CASSSAQGARYEQYF
TRBJ1-1 - TRBV7-2 TRBD1 TGTGCCAGCAGCTTAATAGACAGGGCTGAAGCTTTCTTT CASSLIDRAEAFF
TRBJ2-3 - TRBV19 - TGTGCCAGTAGTACCCACCGGGGGTATACGCAGTATTTT CASSTHRGYTQYF
TRBJ1-1 - TRBV19 TRBD1 TGTGCCAGTAGTCCTTGGACAGGGAAATACACTGAAGCTTTCTTT CASSPWTGKYTEAFF
TRBJ2-1 once TRBV25-1 - TGTGCCAGCAGTGAATACGAGGTGGAGTTCTTC CASSEYEVEFF
TRBJ1-1 - TRBV7-3 TRBD1 TGTGCCAGCAGCCTCCTCGCACAGGGGAGGACTGAAGCTTTCTTT CASSLLAQGRTEAFF
TRBJ1-1 - TRBV5-1 TRBD1 TGCGCCAGCAGCGTCGACAGGGGGCATAGAGCTTTCTTT CASSVDRGHRAFF
TRBJ1-4 - TRBV2 TRBD1 TGTGCCAGCAAGGGACAGCTTATAAATGAAAAACTGTTTTTT CASKGQLINEKLFF
TRBJ2-3 - TRBV5-1 TRBD1 TGCGCCAGCAGCTTTGGACAGGGGATCACAGATACGCAGTATTTT CASSFGQGITDTQYF
TRBJ1-1 - TRBV21-1 - TGTGCCAGCAGCTTCCAGGGGAGGGGTAACACTGAAGCTTTCTTT CASSFQGRGNTEAFF
TRBJ2-5 - TRBV2 - TGTGCCAGCATCCGACAGACTCAAGAGACCCAGTACTTC CASIRQTQETQYF
TRBJ2-7 - TRBV4-2 - TGTGCCAGCAGCTCAAACTACGAGCAGTACTTC CASSSNYEQYF
TRBJ1-4 once TRBV23-1 - TGCGCCAGCAGTCAATTGTCAGGGGATGAAAAACTGTTTTTT CASSQLSGDEKLFF
TRBJ2-6 - TRBV28 - TGTGCCAGCAGTCCAGCAGACAGTACTGGGGCCAACGTCCTGACTTTC CASSPADSTGANVLTF
TRBJ1-2 - TRBV7-2 TRBD1 TGTGCCAGCAGCTCCTCGACAGGGGTTTGGCGGGGCTACACCTTC CASSSSTGVWRGYTF
TRBJ2-1 few TRBV4-1 TRBD2 TGCGCCAGCAGCCAACGGTGGAGCGGGGGGGCCGGTGAGCAGTTCTTC CASSQRWSGGAGEQFF
TRBJ1-2 - TRBV27 - TGTGCCAGCAGTCGCGACACCCCCTCGGGGTATGGCTACACCTTC CASSRDTPSGYGYTF
TRBJ2-3 - TRBV4-2 - TGTGCCAGCAGCCAAGCCGATGGAGCAGATACGCAGTATTTT CASSQADGADTQYF
TRBJ1-1 medium-sized TRBV6-5 - TGTGCCAGCAGGTTTAGGGGCCTAACGAACACTGAAGCTTTCTTT CASRFRGLTNTEAFF
TRBJ1-2 once TRBV4-1 - TGCGCCAGCAGCCGGGGGACTACCACTATCTATGGCTACACCTTC CASSRGTTTIYGYTF
TRBJ2-3 - TRBV2 TRBD2 TGTGCCAGCAGTGACTCTCCGGGACTAGCGCGCACAGATACGCAGTATTTT CASSDSPGLARTDTQYF
TRBJ2-5 - TRBV4-3 TRBD1 TGCGCCAGCAGCCAAGATTCCCCCGGACAGGGGTGGAAGACCCAGTACTTC CASSQDSPGQGWKTQYF
TRBJ2-3 once TRBV5-1 - TGCGCCAGCAGCCCAGCTACCAGCGGCACAGATACGCAGTATTTT CASSPATSGTDTQYF
TRBJ1-2 - TRBV18 - TGTGCCAGCTCACCTGGGGGGACCTATGGCTACACCTTC CASSPGGTYGYTF
TRBJ2-5 - TRBV11-2 - TGTGCCAGCAGCTTGGGTAACGGGATGGAGACCCAGTACTTC CASSLGNGMETQYF
TRBJ2-7 - TRBV6-6 - TGTGCCAGCAGTCAAACACAGGGATTTAGTCAGCAGTACTTC CASSQTQGFSQQYF
TRBJ1-1 - TRBV10-3 - TGTGCCATCAAAGGCGCGACAGAGAACACTGAAGCTTTCTTT CAIKGATENTEAFF
TRBJ1-6 - TRBV23-1 TRBD1 TGCGCCAGCAGTCAATTCGACAGGGAGGATTCACCCCTCCACTTT CASSQFDREDSPLHF
TRBJ2-1 - TRBV5-6 - TGTGCCAGCAGAACCCTCGGACAGTCCTACAATGAGCAGTTCTTC CASRTLGQSYNEQFF
TRBJ1-1 once TRBV7-3 - TGTGCCAGCAGCTTAGACAAGTGGAACACTGAAGCTTTCTTT CASSLDKWNTEAFF
TRBJ2-7 once TRBV2 TRBD2 TGTGCCAGCATCCCCCAGGGGAAGCGGGGGACCTACGAGCAGTACTTC CASIPQGKRGTYEQYF
TRBJ1-2 - TRBV7-2 - TGTGCCAGCAGCTTATTCTGGGAGGGCTATGGCTACACCTTC CASSLFWEGYGYTF
TRBJ2-3 - TRBV4-3 - TGCGCCAGCAGCCAAGATAGGGCCGGGACTCCGGCAGATACGCAGTATTTT CASSQDRAGTPADTQYF
TRBJ1-2 once TRBV29-1 TRBD1 TGCAGCGTGCAGAAGACAGGGGCCTATGGCTACACCTTC CSVQKTGAYGYTF
TRBJ1-1 - TRBV5-4 - TGTGCCAGCAGCTCAGGATTAGGGAACACTGAAGCTTTCTTT CASSSGLGNTEAFF
TRBJ1-2 few TRBV10-3 - TGTGCCATCAGTGAGGCGGGGGTTTACGGCTACACCTTC CAISEAGVYGYTF